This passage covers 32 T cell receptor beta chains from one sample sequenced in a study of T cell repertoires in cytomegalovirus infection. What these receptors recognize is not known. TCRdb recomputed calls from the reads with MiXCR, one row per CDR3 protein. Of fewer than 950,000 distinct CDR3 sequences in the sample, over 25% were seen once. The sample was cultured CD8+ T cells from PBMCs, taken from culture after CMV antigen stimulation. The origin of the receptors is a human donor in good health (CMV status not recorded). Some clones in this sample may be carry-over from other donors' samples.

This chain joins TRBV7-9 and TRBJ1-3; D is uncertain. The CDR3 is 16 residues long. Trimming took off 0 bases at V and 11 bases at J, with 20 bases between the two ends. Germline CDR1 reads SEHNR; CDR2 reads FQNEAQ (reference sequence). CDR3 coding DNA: TGTGCCAGCAGCTTAGCGTCCAGACTCTGGATCGCATCCATATATTTT. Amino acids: CASSLASRLWIASIYF.

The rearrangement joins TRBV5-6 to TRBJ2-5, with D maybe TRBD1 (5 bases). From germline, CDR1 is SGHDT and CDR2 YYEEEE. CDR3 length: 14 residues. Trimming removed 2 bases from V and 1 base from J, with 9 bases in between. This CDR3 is CASSLGASQETQYF. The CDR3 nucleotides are TGTGCCAGCAGCTTAGGGGCCAGCCAAGAGACCCAGTACTTC. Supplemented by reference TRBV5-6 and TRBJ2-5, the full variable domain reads DAGVTQSPTHLIKTRGQQVTLRCSPKSGHDTVSWYQQALGQGPQFIFQYYEEEERQRGNFPDRFSGHQFPNYSSELNVNALLLGDSALYLCASSLGASQETQYFGPGTRLLVL.

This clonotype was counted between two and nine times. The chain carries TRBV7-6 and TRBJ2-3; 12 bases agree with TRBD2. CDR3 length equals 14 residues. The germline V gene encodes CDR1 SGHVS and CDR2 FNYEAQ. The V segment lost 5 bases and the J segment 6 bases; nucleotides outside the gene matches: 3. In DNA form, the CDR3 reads TGTGCCAGCAGCCAAGGACTAGCGGGGGATACGCAGTATTTT. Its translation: CASSQGLAGDTQYF.

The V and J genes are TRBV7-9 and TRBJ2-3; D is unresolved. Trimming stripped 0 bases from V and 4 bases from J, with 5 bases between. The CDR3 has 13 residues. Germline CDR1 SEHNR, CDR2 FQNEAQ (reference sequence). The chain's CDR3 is CASSLAEADTQYF. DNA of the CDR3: TGTGCCAGCAGCTTAGCAGAGGCAGATACGCAGTATTTT.

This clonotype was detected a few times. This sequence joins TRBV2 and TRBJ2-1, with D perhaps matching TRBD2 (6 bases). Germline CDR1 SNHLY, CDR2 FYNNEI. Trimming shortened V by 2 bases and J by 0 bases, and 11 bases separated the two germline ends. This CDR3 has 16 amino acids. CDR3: CASSESLGGSYNEQFF. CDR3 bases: TGTGCCAGCAGTGAATCCCTGGGGGGCTCCTACAATGAGCAGTTCTTC.

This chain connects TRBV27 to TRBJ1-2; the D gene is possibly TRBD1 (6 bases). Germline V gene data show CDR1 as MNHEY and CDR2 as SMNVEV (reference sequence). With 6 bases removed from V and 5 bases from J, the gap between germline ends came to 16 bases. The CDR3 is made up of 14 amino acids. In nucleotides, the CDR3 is TGTGCCAGCAGGGGAGGACAGACGCTTTATGGCTACACCTTC. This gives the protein CASRGGQTLYGYTF.

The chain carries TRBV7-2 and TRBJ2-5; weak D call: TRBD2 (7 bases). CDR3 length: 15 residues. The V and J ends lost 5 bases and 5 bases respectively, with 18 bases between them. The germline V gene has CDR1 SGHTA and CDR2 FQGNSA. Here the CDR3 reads CASSPLGGGRETQYF. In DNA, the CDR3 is TGTGCCAGCAGCCCCCTGGGAGGGGGGAGGGAGACCCAGTACTTC.

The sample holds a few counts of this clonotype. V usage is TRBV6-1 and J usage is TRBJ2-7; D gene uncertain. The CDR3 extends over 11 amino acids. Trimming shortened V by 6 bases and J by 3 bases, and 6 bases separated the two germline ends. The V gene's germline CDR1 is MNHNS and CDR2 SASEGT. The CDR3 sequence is CASRGNYEQYF. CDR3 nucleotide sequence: TGTGCCAGCAGGGGAAACTACGAGCAGTACTTC.

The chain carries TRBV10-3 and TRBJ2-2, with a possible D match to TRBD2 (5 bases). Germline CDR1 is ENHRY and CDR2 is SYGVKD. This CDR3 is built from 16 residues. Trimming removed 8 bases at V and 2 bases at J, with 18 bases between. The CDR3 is CAIGFGKADNTGELFF. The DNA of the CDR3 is TGTGCCATCGGCTTCGGCAAAGCGGACAACACCGGGGAGCTGTTTTTT.

The DNA of the CDR3 is TGTGCCAGCAGCTCTGGAGTCGACTACACCTTC. This encodes CASSSGVDYTF. The chain employs TRBV7-3 and TRBJ1-2; D is uncertain. Trimming took 4 bases from V and 10 from J, leaving 10 bases between them. Germline lookup yields CDR1 SGHTA and CDR2 FQGTGA. CDR3 length equals 11 residues.

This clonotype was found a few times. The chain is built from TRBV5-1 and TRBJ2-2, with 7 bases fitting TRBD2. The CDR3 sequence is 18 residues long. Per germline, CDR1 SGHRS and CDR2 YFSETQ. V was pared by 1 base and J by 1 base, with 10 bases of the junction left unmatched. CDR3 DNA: TGCGCCAGCAGCTTGTCATGGATCGGCGGGGGGAACACCGGGGAGCTGTTTTTT. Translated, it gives CASSLSWIGGGNTGELFF.

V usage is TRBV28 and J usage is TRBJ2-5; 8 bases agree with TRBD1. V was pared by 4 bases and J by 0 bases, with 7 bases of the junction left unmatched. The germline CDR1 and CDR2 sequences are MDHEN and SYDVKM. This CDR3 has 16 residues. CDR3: CASSSRTGFYQETQYF. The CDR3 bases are TGTGCCAGCAGTTCGCGGACAGGGTTTTACCAAGAGACCCAGTACTTC.

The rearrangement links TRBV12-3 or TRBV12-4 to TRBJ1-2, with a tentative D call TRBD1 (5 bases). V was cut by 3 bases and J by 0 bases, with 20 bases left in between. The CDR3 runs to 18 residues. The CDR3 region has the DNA TGTGCCAGCAGTTTCTTAGTCGCCGACAGATCGCCTAACTATGGCTACACCTTC. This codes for CASSFLVADRSPNYGYTF.

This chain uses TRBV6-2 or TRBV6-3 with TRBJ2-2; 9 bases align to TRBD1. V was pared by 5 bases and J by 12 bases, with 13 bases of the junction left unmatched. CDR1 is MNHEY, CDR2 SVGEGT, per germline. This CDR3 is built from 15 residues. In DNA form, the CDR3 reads TGTGCCAGCAGTCGGACAGGGGATATACCGGAGAAGCTGTTTTTT. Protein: CASSRTGDIPEKLFF.

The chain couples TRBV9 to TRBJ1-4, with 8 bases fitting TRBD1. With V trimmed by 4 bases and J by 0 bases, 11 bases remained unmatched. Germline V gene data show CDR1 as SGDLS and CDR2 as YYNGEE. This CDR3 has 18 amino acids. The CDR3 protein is CASSQGARLDPTNEKLFF. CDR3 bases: TGTGCCAGCAGCCAGGGGGCGAGGTTGGATCCAACTAATGAAAAACTGTTTTTT. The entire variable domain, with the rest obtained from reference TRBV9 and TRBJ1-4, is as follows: DSGVTQTPKHLITATGQRVTLRCSPRSGDLSVYWYQQSLDQGLQFLIQYYNGEERAKGNILERFSAQQFPDLHSELNLSSLELGDSALYFCASSQGARLDPTNEKLFFGSGTQLSVL.

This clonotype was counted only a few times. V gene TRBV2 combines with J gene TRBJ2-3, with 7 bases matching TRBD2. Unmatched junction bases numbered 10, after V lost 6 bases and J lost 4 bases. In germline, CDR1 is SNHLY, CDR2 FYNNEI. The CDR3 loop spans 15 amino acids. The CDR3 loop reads CASRERGVHADTQYF. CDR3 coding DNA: TGTGCCAGCAGGGAGCGGGGCGTTCACGCAGATACGCAGTATTTT.

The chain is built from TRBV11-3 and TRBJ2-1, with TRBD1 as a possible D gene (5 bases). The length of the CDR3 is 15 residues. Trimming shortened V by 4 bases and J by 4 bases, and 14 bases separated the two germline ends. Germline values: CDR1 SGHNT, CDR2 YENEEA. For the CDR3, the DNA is TGTGCCAGCAGCTCAGGGATTGGGGTTTACAATGAGCAGTTCTTC. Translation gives CASSSGIGVYNEQFF.

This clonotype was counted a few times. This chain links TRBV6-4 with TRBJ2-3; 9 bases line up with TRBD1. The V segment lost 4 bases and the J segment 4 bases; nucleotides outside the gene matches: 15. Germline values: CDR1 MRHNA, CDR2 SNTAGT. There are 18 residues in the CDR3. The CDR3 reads CASSGRWDRDSPPDTQYF. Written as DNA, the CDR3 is TGTGCCAGCAGTGGAAGGTGGGACAGGGATAGTCCTCCAGATACGCAGTATTTT.

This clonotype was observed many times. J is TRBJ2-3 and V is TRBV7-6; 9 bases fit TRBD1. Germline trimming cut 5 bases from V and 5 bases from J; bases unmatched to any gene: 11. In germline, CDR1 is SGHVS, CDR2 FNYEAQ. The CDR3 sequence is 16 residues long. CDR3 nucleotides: TGTGCCAGCAGCCCCACCCCGGGACAGGGAGAAGATACGCAGTATTTT. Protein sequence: CASSPTPGQGEDTQYF.

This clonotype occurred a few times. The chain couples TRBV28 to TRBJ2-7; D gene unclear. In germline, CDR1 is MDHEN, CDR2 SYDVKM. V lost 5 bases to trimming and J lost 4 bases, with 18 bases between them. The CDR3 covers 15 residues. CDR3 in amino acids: CASSTRRINPYEQYV. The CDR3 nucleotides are TGTGCCAGCAGTACCCGCCGGATAAATCCTTACGAGCAGTACGTC.

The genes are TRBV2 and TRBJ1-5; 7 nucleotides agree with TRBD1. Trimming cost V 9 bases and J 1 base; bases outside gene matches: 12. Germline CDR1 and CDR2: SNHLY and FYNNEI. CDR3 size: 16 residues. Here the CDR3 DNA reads TGTGCCAGTCGTAACAGGGGAAGTGGAAGCAATCAGCCCCAGCATTTT. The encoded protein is CASRNRGSGSNQPQHF.

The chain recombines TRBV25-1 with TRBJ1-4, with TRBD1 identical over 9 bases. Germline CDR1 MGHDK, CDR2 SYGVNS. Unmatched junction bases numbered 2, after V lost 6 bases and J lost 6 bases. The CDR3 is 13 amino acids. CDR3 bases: TGTGCCAGCAGACAGGGGGCTTATGAAAAACTGTTTTTT. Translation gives CASRQGAYEKLFF.

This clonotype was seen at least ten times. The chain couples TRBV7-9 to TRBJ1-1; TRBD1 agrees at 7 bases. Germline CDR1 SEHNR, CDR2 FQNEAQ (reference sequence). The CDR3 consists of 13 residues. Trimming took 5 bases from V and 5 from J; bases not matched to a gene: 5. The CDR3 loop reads CASSPTGRTEAFF. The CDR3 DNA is TGTGCCAGCAGCCCGACAGGGAGGACTGAAGCTTTCTTT.

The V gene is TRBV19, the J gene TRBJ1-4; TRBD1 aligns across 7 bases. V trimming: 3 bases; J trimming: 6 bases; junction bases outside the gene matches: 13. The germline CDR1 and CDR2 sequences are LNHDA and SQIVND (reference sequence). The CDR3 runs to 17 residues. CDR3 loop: CASSIITGGDRYEKLFF. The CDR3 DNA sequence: TGTGCCAGTAGTATTATAACTGGAGGGGACAGATATGAAAAACTGTTTTTT.

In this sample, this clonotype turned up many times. The CDR3: CASSLGQYTDTQYF. The DNA of the CDR3 is TGTGCCAGCAGCCTCGGACAGTACACAGATACGCAGTATTTT. V gene TRBV7-9 combines with J gene TRBJ2-3; the D gene is possibly TRBD1 (6 bases). V was pared by 5 bases and J by 2 bases, with 11 bases between. The CDR3 is 14 residues long. CDR1 SEHNR and CDR2 FQNEAQ come from the germline V gene (reference sequence).

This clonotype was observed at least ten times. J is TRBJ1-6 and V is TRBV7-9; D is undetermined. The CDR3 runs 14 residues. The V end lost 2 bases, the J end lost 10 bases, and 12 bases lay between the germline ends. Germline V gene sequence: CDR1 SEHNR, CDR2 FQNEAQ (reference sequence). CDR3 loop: CASSLSQVGSPLHF. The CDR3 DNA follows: TGTGCCAGCAGCTTAAGTCAGGTCGGGTCACCCCTCCACTTT.

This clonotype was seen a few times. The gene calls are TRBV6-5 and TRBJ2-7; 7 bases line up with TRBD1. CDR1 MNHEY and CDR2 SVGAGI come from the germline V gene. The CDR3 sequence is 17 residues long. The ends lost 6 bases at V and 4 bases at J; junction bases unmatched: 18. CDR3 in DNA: TGTGCCAGCAGATCTACCCGACAGGGAAAAGGTCGATACGAGCAGTACTTC. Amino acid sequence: CASRSTRQGKGRYEQYF.

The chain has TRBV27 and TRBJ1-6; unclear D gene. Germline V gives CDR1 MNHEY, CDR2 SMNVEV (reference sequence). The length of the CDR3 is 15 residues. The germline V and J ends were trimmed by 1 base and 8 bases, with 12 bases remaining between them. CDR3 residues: CASSLLGSGDSPLHF. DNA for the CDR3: TGTGCCAGCAGTTTATTGGGGAGTGGGGATTCACCCCTCCACTTT.

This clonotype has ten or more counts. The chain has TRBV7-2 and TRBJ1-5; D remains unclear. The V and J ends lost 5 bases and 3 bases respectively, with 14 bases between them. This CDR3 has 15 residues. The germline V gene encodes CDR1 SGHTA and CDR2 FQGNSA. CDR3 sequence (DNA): TGTGCCAGCAGCCTACCGAACCGAGCCAATCAGCCCCAGCATTTT. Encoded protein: CASSLPNRANQPQHF.

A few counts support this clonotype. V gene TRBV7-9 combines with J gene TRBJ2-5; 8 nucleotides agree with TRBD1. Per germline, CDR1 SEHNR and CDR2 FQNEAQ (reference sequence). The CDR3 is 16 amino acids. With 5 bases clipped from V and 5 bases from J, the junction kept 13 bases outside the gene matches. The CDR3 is CASSLGQGPNRETQYF. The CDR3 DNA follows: TGTGCCAGCAGCCTAGGACAGGGACCGAATAGGGAGACCCAGTACTTC.

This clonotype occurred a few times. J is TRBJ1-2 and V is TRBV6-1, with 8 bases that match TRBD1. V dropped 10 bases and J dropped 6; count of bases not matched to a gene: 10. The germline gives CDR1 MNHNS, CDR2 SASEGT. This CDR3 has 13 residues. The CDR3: CATIQGEGDGYTF. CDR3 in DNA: TGTGCCACCATACAGGGGGAGGGTGATGGCTACACCTTC.

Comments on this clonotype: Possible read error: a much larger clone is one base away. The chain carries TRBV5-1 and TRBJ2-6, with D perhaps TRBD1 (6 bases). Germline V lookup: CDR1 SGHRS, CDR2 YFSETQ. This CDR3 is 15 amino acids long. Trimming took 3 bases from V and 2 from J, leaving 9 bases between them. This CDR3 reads CASSYTGTGANVLTF. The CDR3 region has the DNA TGCGCCAGCAGCTATACAGGGACTGGGGCCAACGTCCTGACTTTC.